Only a few counts were recorded for the clone carrying this T cell receptor (beta chain). As the sequencing template, cDNA was produced by extracting RNA and reverse transcribing it. This table comes from immunoSEQ multiplex PCR, and its TCRdb copy is limited to in-frame clones, with some not included. The profile shows 180,000 or so clones, just over 65% of them singletons. The sample comes from a study of CD8+ T cells in alopecia areata. Both peripheral blood and punch biopsies of lesional scalp skin were obtained from patients who had alopecia areata. Both CD4+ and CD8+ T cells were separated by sorting PBMCs. The V end lost 7 bases, the J end lost 1 base, and 17 bases lay between the germline ends. The CDR3 extends over 15 amino acids. Per germline, CDR1 MNHEY and CDR2 SMNVEV (reference sequence).

The chain joins TRBV27 to TRBJ2-7; TRBD2 might be the D (6 bases). The specimen comprised CD8+ T cells sorted from blood, sampled at week 0. The sequence came from a human donor with alopecia areata. DNA of the CDR3: TGTGCCAGCACCTGGAGGGGTTGGGGATCCTACGAGCAGTACTTC. Its protein product is CASTWRGWGSYEQYF.